A single sample gave rise to the 26 T cell receptor beta chains below, sequenced in a study of response to subunit inactivated influenza vaccine. TCRdb passed the RT-PCR reads through MiXCR, listing each CDR3 protein once. The sample carries some 520,000 distinct CDR3 sequences, 15% to 20% recorded once. The sample in question was CD4+ T cells sorted from PBMCs, obtained about 24 months after vaccination. Source of these receptors: a man aged 50 to 69 who received an inactivated influenza vaccine.

The chain joins TRBV20-1 to TRBJ2-1; unclear D gene. The V gene lost 0 bases and the J gene lost 1 base, with 13 bases spanning the gap. This CDR3 has 16 amino acids. From germline, CDR1 is DFQATT and CDR2 SNEGSKA (reference sequence). The CDR3 DNA sequence: TGCAGTGCTAGAGAATTTAAGGGCCTGTCCTACAATGAGCAGTTCTTC. This codes for CSAREFKGLSYNEQFF.

The gene calls are TRBV9 and TRBJ2-7; D ambiguous. This CDR3 is built from 15 residues. Germline V gene sequence: CDR1 SGDLS, CDR2 YYNGEE. V shed 4 bases and J shed 5 bases, with 19 bases lying between them. For the CDR3, the DNA is TGTGCCAGCAGCCGGGTCCCAGGTCCTGGAAACGAGCAGTACTTC. This encodes CASSRVPGPGNEQYF.

The rearrangement uses TRBV4-3 and TRBJ1-6, with D tentatively TRBD1 (5 bases). Germline-derived CDR1 and CDR2 are LGHNA and YSLEER. V lost 3 bases and J 8 bases, leaving 14 bases between the germline ends. The CDR3 length is 15 residues. The CDR3 protein is CASSHPRGVDSPLHF. The CDR3 DNA follows: TGCGCCAGCAGCCACCCCCGGGGGGTTGATTCACCCCTCCACTTT.

This clonotype has just a few counts. The rearrangement links TRBV18 to TRBJ2-5, with D hard to call. The CDR3 extends over 12 amino acids. V lost 4 bases, J lost 2 bases, and 5 bases lay in between. Per germline, CDR1 KGHSH and CDR2 LQKENI. CDR3 sequence (DNA): TGTGCCAGCTCACAAAAACAAGAGACCCAGTACTTC. Protein product: CASSQKQETQYF.

This clonotype was seen more than once but under ten times. Written as DNA, the CDR3 is TGCAGTGCGACAGGTCCTAGCTCCTACAATGAGCAGTTCTTC. This gives the protein CSATGPSSYNEQFF. This chain uses TRBV20-1 with TRBJ2-1; weak D call: TRBD1 (6 bases). The CDR3 extends over 14 amino acids. CDR1 is DFQATT and CDR2 is SNEGSKA in the germline V gene (reference sequence). V lost 6 bases and J lost 0, with 12 bases in between.

This chain connects TRBV30 to TRBJ2-3; the match to TRBD2 covers 10 bases. Germline V lookup: CDR1 GTSNPN, CDR2 SVGIG (reference sequence). The CDR3 spans 15 residues. V was clipped by 2 bases and J by 4 bases; unmatched bases: 6. This chain's CDR3 is CAWSLERGGADTQYF. The CDR3 DNA reads TGTGCCTGGAGTTTGGAGCGGGGGGGAGCAGATACGCAGTATTTT.

The J gene is TRBJ2-4, the V gene TRBV6-1, with 7 bases fitting TRBD1. The CDR3 is 13 amino acids. CDR1 is MNHNS and CDR2 is SASEGT in the germline V gene. The V segment lost 8 bases and the J segment 9 bases; nucleotides outside the gene matches: 10. The CDR3 loop reads CASQPQGSSIQYF. In DNA, the CDR3 is TGTGCCAGCCAACCACAGGGGAGTAGCATTCAGTACTTC.

There are a few counts of this clonotype. V and J are TRBV3-1 and TRBJ1-2; D is possibly TRBD1 (5 bases). The CDR3 totals 13 residues. The germline gives CDR1 LGHDT, CDR2 YNNKEL (reference sequence). With 5 bases removed from V and 5 bases from J, the gap between germline ends came to 12 bases. CDR3 nucleotides: TGTGCCAGCAGCGTCCAGGGTACTTATGGCTACACCTTC. Translation gives CASSVQGTYGYTF.

This chain connects TRBV7-2 to TRBJ2-7; maybe TRBD2 (6 bases). The CDR3 contains 15 residues. V lost 1 base and J 0 bases, leaving 10 bases between the germline ends. The germline gives CDR1 SGHTA, CDR2 FQGNSA. The CDR3 DNA sequence: TGTGCCAGCAGCTTAGTAGCGGAGAGCTCCTACGAGCAGTACTTC. Translated, it gives CASSLVAESSYEQYF.

This clonotype was observed a few times. The chain joins TRBV20-1 to TRBJ2-3; D remains unclear. The ends were cut back, 5 bases at V and 6 bases at J, with 12 bases in the middle. The CDR3 contains 12 residues. Germline V gene sequence: CDR1 DFQATT, CDR2 SNEGSKA (reference sequence). This CDR3 reads CSAPGAWDTQYF. CDR3 nucleotides: TGCAGTGCTCCGGGCGCCTGGGATACGCAGTATTTT.

This clonotype was seen repeatedly, ten times or more. This sequence joins TRBV4-2 and TRBJ2-2; the D is unclear. Trimming pared 5 bases from V and 2 bases from J, leaving 12 bases between. The CDR3 runs 15 residues. CDR1 and CDR2 from the germline V gene are LGHNA and YNFKEQ. The CDR3 DNA sequence: TGTGCCAGCAGCAAAGCGACTTTCAACACCGGGGAGCTGTTTTTT. Translation gives CASSKATFNTGELFF.

The V gene is TRBV4-2, the J gene TRBJ2-1, with TRBD2 identical over 10 bases. In germline, CDR1 is LGHNA, CDR2 YNFKEQ. This CDR3 comprises 16 residues. The V segment lost 1 base and the J segment 5 bases; nucleotides outside the gene matches: 5. CDR3 in DNA: TGTGCCAGCAGCCAAGTTAAAGCGGGGGGGGACAATGAGCAGTTCTTC. Protein: CASSQVKAGGDNEQFF.

The chain couples TRBV11-2 to TRBJ1-1; 7 bases are shared with TRBD1. Germline values: CDR1 SGHAT, CDR2 FQNNGV. The CDR3 has 14 residues. The V and J ends lost 2 bases and 3 bases, in that order; junction bases with no gene match: 3. The CDR3 DNA is TGTGCCAGCAGCTTAACCGGACAGGACACTGAAGCTTTCTTT. Its translation is CASSLTGQDTEAFF.

Ten or more counts support this clonotype. This chain links TRBV20-1 with TRBJ2-7, with 11 nucleotides matching TRBD2. The CDR3 spans 13 residues. The trim removed 4 bases at V and 4 bases at J, leaving 3 bases unmatched. Germline CDR1 and CDR2: DFQATT and SNEGSKA (reference sequence). The CDR3: CSAMTSGVYEQYF. The CDR3 DNA sequence: TGCAGTGCTATGACTAGCGGGGTGTACGAGCAGTACTTC.

The chain links TRBV5-1 to TRBJ2-7, with no clear D. CDR3 length: 13 residues. V was pared by 5 bases and J by 6 bases, with 15 bases between. Germline V gene sequence: CDR1 SGHRS, CDR2 YFSETQ. The CDR3 DNA sequence: TGCGCCAGCAGAGTGGGCCCGTCCGCCGAGCAGTACTTC. Encoded protein: CASRVGPSAEQYF.

This clonotype was picked up a small number of times. V is TRBV18 and J is TRBJ1-1; TRBD1 is a possible D gene (6 bases). Germline values: CDR1 KGHSH, CDR2 LQKENI. The CDR3 runs to 14 residues. V dropped 6 bases and J dropped 0 bases, with 11 bases sitting between them. The CDR3 reads CASSGQQMNTEAFF. CDR3 coding DNA: TGTGCCAGCTCCGGACAGCAGATGAACACTGAAGCTTTCTTT.

The table lists this clonotype with a few counts. V gene TRBV20-1 combines with J gene TRBJ1-1; unclear D gene. The germline gives CDR1 DFQATT, CDR2 SNEGSKA (reference sequence). This CDR3 spans 12 amino acids. V was trimmed by 3 bases and J by 4 bases, leaving 9 bases between them. CDR3 sequence: CSASREVTEAFF. As DNA, the CDR3 is TGCAGTGCTAGCCGGGAGGTCACTGAAGCTTTCTTT.

This clonotype was counted between two and nine times. The rearrangement uses TRBV12-3 or TRBV12-4 and TRBJ2-1, with a possible D match to TRBD2 (6 bases). V dropped 7 bases and J dropped 10 bases, with 17 bases sitting between them. The CDR3 has 13 residues. The CDR3 protein is CASIKDQRGEQFF. The CDR3 DNA reads TGTGCCAGCATTAAAGATCAACGGGGGGAGCAGTTCTTC.

This chain joins TRBV12-2 and TRBJ1-6; the tabulated D call, TRBD1, remains unverified against the DNA. TRBV12-2 is described as a pseudogene. This CDR3 contains 14 residues. The CDR3 protein is CASRFTGATSPLHF. In DNA, the CDR3 is TGTGCAAGTCGCTTTACAGGGGCAACCTCACCCCTCCACTTT.

CDR3 sequence: CSARLRGWNTEAFF. CDR3 DNA: TGCAGTGCTAGGCTACGAGGCTGGAACACTGAAGCTTTCTTT. The chain recombines TRBV20-1 with TRBJ1-1, with D uncertain. This CDR3 is built from 14 residues. Germline CDR1 and CDR2: DFQATT and SNEGSKA (reference sequence). The ends were cut back, 3 bases at V and 1 base at J, with 12 bases in the middle.

V gene TRBV20-1 combines with J gene TRBJ2-1, with D perhaps TRBD2 (6 bases). The V end was cut by 3 bases, the J end by 1 base, with 13 bases between. CDR3 size: 15 residues. The germline V gene encodes CDR1 DFQATT and CDR2 SNEGSKA (reference sequence). The CDR3 nucleotides read TGCAGTGCTAGTGGTCCGACTAGGTCCTACAATGAGCAGTTCTTC. It yields the protein CSASGPTRSYNEQFF.

This clonotype has only a few counts. The chain is built from TRBV30 and TRBJ2-1; no firm D call. Trimming cost V 4 bases and J 2 bases, with 9 bases left between them. This CDR3 spans 13 amino acids. Germline CDR1 reads GTSNPN; CDR2 reads SVGIG (reference sequence). As DNA, the CDR3 is TGTGCCTGGACTTTGAGCGCCTACAATGAGCAGTTCTTC. It yields the protein CAWTLSAYNEQFF.

In this sample, this clonotype turned up many times. The chain couples TRBV7-2 to TRBJ1-1; D not certain. The CDR3 is made up of 12 amino acids. Trimming left V 4 bases short and J 11 bases short, with 14 bases between. Germline V CDR1 and CDR2: SGHTA, FQGNSA. CDR3 coding DNA: TGTGCCAGCAGCTCGGGTTGGGTTCCCGCTTTCTTT. Translated: CASSSGWVPAFF. The variable domain in full, with the rest retrieved from reference TRBV7-2 and TRBJ1-1, is GAGVSQSPSNKVTEKGKDVELRCDPISGHTALYWYRQSLGQGLEFLIYFQGNSAPDKSGLPSDRFSAERTGGSVSTLTIQRTQQEDSAVYLCASSSGWVPAFFGQGTRLTVV.

This clonotype was recorded once. The rearrangement uses TRBV20-1 and TRBJ2-7; D possibly corresponds to TRBD2 (5 bases). The CDR3 is 12 residues long. V was clipped by 6 bases and J by 3 bases, with 12 bases between them. The germline gives CDR1 DFQATT, CDR2 SNEGSKA (reference sequence). Written as DNA, the CDR3 is TGCAGTGCCACGGGGAGTCTCTACGAGCAGTACTTC. It encodes CSATGSLYEQYF.

The chain combines TRBV6-5 with TRBJ2-2; 13 nucleotides line up with TRBD2. The CDR3 loop spans 18 amino acids. V dropped 2 bases and J dropped 7; count of bases not matched to a gene: 10. The germline CDR1 and CDR2 sequences are MNHEY and SVGAGI. CDR3 nucleotide sequence: TGTGCCAGCAGTTACCTAGCACTAGCGGGAGGGCCGGGCGGGGAGCTGTTTTTT. Translating gives CASSYLALAGGPGGELFF.

This clonotype was seen at least ten times. V and J are TRBV5-1 and TRBJ2-7; D is uncertain. Germline CDR1 is SGHRS and CDR2 is YFSETQ. V lost 0 bases and J lost 2, with 9 bases in between. This CDR3 contains 14 residues. DNA for the CDR3: TGCGCCAGCAGCTTGGGACCCCTAGCCTACGAGCAGTACTTC. It specifies CASSLGPLAYEQYF.